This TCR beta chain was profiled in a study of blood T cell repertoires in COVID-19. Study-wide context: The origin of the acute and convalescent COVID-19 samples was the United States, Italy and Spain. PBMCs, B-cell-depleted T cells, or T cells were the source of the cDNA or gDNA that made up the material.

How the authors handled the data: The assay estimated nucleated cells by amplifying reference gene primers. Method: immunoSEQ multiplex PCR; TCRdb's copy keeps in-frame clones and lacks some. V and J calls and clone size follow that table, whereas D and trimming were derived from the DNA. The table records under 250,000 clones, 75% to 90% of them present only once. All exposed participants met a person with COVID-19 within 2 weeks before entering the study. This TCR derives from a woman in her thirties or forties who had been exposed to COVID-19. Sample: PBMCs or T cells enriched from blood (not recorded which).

The CDR3, as DNA: TGTGCCAGCAGCACCCGCCCCCGACAGGACGCGCAGTACTTC. Translating it yields CASSTRPRQDAQYF. The rearrangement uses TRBV7-2 and TRBJ2-7; D is perhaps TRBD1 (6 bases). Deletions cut 5 bases from V and 9 bases from J, with 20 bases between. The CDR3 spans 14 residues. Germline CDR1 and CDR2: SGHTA and FQGNSA.